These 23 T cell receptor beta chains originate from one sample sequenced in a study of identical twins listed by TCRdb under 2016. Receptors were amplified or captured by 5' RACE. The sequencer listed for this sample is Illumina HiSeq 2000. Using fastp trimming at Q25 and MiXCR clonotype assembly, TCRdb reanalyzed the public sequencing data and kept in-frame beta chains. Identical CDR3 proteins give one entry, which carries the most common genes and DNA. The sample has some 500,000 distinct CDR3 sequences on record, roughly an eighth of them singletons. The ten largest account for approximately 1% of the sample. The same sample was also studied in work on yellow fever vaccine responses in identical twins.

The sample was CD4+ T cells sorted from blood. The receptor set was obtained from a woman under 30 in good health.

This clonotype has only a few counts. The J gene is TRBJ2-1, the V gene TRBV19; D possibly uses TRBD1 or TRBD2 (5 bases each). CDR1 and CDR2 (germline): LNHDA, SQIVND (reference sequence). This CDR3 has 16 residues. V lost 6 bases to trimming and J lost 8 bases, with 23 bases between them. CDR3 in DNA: TGTGCCAGTAGGGGGGACCGGGGCTTCGGTTTTGATGAGCAGTTCTTC. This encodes CASRGDRGFGFDEQFF. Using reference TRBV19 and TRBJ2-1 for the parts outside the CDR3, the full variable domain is DGGITQSPKYLFRKEGQNVTLSCEQNLNHDAMYWYRQDPGQGLRLIYYSQIVNDFQKGDIAEGYSVSREKKESFPLTVTSAQKNPTAFYLCASRGDRGFGFDEQFFGPGTRLTVL.

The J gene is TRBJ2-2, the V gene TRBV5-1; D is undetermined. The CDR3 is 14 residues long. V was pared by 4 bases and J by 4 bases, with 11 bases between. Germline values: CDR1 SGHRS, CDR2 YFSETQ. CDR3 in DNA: TGCGCCAGCAGCCCGATCTCCGGCACCGGGGAGCTGTTTTTT. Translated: CASSPISGTGELFF.

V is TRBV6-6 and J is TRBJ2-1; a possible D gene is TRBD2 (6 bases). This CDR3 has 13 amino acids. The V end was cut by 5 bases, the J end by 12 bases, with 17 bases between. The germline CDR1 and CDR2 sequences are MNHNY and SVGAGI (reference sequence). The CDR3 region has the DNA TGTGCCAGCAGTGACAGACCCCGGGACTGGCAGTTCTTC. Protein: CASSDRPRDWQFF.

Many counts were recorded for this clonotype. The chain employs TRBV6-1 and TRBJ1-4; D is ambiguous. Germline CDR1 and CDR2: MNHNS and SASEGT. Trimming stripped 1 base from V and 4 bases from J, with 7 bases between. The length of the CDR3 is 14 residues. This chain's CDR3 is CASSEVAFNEKLFF. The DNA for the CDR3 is TGTGCCAGCAGTGAAGTCGCTTTTAATGAAAAACTGTTTTTT.

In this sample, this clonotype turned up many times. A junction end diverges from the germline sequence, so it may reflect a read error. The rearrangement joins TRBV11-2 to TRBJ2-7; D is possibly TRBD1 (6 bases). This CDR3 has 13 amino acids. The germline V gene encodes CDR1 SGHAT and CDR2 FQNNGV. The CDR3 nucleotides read TGTGCCAGCAGTTTAGGACAGAACTACGAGCAGTACTTC. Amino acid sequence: CASSLGQNYEQYF.

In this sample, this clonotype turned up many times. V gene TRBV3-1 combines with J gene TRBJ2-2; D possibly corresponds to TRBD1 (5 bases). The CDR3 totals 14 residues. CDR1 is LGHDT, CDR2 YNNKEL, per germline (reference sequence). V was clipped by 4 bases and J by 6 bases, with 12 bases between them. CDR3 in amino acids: CASSRGGDAGELFF. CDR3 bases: TGTGCCAGCAGCCGGGGCGGTGATGCCGGGGAGCTGTTTTTT.

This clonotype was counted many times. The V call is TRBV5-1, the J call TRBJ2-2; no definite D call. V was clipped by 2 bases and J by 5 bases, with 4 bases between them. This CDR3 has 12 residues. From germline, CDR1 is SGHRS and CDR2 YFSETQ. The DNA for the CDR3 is TGCGCCAGCAGCTTTACTACCGGGGAGCTGTTTTTT. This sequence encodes CASSFTTGELFF.

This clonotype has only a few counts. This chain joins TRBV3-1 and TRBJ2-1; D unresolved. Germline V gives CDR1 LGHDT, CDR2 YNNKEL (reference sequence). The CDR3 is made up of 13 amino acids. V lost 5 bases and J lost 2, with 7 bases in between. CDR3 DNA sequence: TGTGCCAGCAGCACCGGCGCCTACAATGAGCAGTTCTTC. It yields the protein CASSTGAYNEQFF.

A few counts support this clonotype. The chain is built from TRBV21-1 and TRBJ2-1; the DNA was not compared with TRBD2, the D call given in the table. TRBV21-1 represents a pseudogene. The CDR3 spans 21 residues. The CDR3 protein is CASSKGGWEGGIVAFYNEQFF. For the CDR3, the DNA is TGTGCCAGCAGCAAGGGGGGATGGGAGGGGGGGATAGTAGCGTTCTACAATGAGCAGTTCTTC.

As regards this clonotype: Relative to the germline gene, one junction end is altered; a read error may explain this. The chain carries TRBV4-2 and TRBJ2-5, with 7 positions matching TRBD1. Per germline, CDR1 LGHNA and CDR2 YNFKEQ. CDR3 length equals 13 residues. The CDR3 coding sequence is TGTGCCAGCAGCCAAGTGGGTCAGGGGGAGTTGAGCTTC. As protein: CASSQVGQGELSF.

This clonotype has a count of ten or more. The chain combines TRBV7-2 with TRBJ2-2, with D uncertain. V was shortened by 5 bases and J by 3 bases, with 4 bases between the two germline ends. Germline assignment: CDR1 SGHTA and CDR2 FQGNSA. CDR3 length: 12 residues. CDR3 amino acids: CASSAYTGELFF. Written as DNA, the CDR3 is TGTGCCAGCAGCGCGTACACCGGGGAGCTGTTTTTT.

CDR3 sequence reads: CASSTPEGQTEKLFF. The CDR3, as DNA: TGTGCCAGCAGTACCCCTGAAGGACAGACCGAAAAACTGTTTTTT. This chain links TRBV2 with TRBJ1-4; perhaps TRBD1 as D (6 bases). Between the trimmed V and J ends, which lost 5 bases and 8 bases, there was a span of 18 bases. This CDR3 has 15 amino acids. The germline V gene has CDR1 SNHLY and CDR2 FYNNEI.

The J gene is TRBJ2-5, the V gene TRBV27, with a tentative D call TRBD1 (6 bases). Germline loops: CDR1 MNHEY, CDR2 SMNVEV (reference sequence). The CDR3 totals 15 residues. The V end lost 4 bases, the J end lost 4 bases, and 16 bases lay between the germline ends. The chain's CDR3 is CASSSHPTGGETQYF. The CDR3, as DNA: TGTGCCAGCAGTTCTCACCCGACAGGAGGAGAGACCCAGTACTTC.

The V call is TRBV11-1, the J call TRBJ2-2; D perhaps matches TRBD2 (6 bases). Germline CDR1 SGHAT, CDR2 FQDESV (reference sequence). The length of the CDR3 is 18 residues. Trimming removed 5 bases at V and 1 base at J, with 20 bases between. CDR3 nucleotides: TGTGCCAGCAGCCTTCTCCGATCGGGAGCCCAGAACACCGGGGAGCTGTTTTTT. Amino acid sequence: CASSLLRSGAQNTGELFF. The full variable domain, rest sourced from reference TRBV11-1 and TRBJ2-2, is EAEVAQSPRYKITEKSQAVAFWCDPISGHATLYWYRQILGQGPELLVQFQDESVVDDSQLPKDRFSAERLKGVDSTLKIQPAELGDSAMYLCASSLLRSGAQNTGELFFGEGSRLTVL.

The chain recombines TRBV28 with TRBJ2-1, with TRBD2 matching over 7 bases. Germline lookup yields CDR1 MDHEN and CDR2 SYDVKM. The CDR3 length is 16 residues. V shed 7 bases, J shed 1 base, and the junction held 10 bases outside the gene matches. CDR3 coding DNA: TGTGCCAGCACCTCCTTGCGGGAGTTTTCCTACAATGAGCAGTTCTTC. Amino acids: CASTSLREFSYNEQFF.

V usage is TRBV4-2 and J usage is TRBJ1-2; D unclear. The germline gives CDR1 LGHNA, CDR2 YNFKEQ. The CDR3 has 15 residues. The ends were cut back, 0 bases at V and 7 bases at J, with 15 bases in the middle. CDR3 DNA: TGTGCCAGCAGCCAAGAACCCCGCGGCCCGGGTGGCTACACCTTC. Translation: CASSQEPRGPGGYTF.

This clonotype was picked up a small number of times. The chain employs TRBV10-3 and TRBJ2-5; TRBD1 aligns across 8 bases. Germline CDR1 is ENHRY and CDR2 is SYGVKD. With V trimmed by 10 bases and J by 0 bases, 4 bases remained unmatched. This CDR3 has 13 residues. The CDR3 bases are TGTGCCACCGGGACAGGAGACCAAGAGACCCAGTACTTC. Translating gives CATGTGDQETQYF.

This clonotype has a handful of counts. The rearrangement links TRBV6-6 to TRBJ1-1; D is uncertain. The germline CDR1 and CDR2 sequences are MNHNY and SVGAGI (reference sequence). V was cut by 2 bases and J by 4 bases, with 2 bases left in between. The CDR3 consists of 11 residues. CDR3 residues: CASSYLTEAFF. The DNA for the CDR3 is TGTGCCAGCAGTTACCTCACTGAAGCTTTCTTT.

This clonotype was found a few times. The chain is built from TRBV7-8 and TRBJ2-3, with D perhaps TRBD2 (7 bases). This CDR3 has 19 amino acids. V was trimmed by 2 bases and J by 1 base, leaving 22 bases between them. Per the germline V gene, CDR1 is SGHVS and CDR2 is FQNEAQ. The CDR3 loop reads CASSLIVGGGAFGTDTQYF. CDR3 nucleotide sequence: TGTGCCAGCAGCTTAATAGTTGGTGGGGGGGCATTTGGCACAGATACGCAGTATTTT. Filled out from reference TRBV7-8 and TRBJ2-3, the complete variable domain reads GAGVSQSPRYKVAKRGQDVALRCDPISGHVSLFWYQQALGQGPEFLTYFQNEAQLDKSGLPSDRFFAERPEGSVSTLKIQRTQQEDSAVYLCASSLIVGGGAFGTDTQYFGPGTRLTVL.

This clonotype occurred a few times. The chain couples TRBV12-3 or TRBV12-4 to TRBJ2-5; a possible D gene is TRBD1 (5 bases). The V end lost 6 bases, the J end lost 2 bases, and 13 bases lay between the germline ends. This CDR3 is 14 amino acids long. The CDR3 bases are TGTGCCAGCAGACCCAACAGGAAACAAGAGACCCAGTACTTC. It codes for CASRPNRKQETQYF.

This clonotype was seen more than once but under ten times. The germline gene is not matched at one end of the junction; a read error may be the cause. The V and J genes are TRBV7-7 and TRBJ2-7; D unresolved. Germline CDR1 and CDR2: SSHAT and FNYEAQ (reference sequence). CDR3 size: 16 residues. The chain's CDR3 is CASSPSGWAPTYEQYF. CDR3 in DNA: TGTGCTAGCAGCCCATCTGGTTGGGCACCTACCTACGAGCAGTACTTC.

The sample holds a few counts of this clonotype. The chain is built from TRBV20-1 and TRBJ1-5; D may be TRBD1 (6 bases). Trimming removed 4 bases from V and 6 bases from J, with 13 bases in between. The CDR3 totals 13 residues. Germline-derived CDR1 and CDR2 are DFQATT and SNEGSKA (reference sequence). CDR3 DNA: TGCAGTGCTACCTCTGGACAGCTTCAGCCCCAGCATTTT. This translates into CSATSGQLQPQHF.

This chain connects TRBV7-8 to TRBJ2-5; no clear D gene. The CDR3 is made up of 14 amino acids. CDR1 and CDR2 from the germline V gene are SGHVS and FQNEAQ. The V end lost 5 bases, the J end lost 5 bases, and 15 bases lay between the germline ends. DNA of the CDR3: TGTGCCAGCAGCCAATTCGCTGACCGGGAGACCCAGTACTTC. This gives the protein CASSQFADRETQYF.